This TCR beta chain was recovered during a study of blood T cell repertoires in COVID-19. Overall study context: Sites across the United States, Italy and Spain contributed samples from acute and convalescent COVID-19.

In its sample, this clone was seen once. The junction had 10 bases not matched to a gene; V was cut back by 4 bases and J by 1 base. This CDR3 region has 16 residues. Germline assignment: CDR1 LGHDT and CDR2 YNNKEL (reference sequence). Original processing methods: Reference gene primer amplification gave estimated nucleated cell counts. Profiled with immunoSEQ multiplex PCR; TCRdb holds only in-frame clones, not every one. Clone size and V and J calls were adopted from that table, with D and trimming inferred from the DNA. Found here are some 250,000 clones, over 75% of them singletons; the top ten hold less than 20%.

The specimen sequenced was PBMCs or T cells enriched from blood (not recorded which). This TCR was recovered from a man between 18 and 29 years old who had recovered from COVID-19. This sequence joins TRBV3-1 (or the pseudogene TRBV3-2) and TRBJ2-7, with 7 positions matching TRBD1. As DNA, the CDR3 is TGTGCCAGCAGCCCCATCACCCGACAGGGATCCTACGAGCAGTACTTC. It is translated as CASSPITRQGSYEQYF.